The 25 T cell receptor beta chains reported below all come from one sample, sequenced in a study of cytomegalovirus exposure and HLA in healthy donors. PCR amplification relied on 60 Vbeta primers (plus 13 Jbeta primers). Measured with immunoSEQ multiplex PCR; TCRdb has only the in-frame clones, and not every one. The top ten clones hold roughly 0.24% of a sample with about 240,000 clones, roughly 85% of them seen once. Sequencing used PBMCs. Receptors were obtained from a girl aged 2-10 years in good health and CMV-seronegative.

V and J are TRBV6-5 and TRBJ1-2, with 7 bases that match TRBD1. Germline CDR1 MNHEY, CDR2 SVGAGI. Germline trimming cut 6 bases from V and 4 bases from J; bases unmatched to any gene: 5. The CDR3 is made up of 13 amino acids. CDR3 DNA sequence: TGTGCCAGCAGATCGACAGGGCCCTATGGCTACACCTTC. Residues: CASRSTGPYGYTF.

The count of this clone is one. The chain combines TRBV5-4 with TRBJ2-1; a weak D match, TRBD2 (7 bases). Germline values: CDR1 SGHNT, CDR2 YYREEE (reference sequence). The V and J ends lost 4 bases and 10 bases respectively, with 18 bases between them. The CDR3 contains 14 residues. In DNA, the CDR3 is TGTGCCAGCAGCCGCGGGCGAGGGGGGGGAGAGCAGTTCTTC. This encodes CASSRGRGGGEQFF.

The V and J genes are TRBV5-1 and TRBJ2-2, with D possibly being TRBD2 (6 bases). V was shortened by 7 bases and J by 6 bases, with 16 bases between the two germline ends. The CDR3 consists of 14 residues. CDR1 and CDR2 from the germline V gene are SGHRS and YFSETQ. The chain's CDR3 is CASCLALNAGELFF. The CDR3 region has the DNA TGCGCCAGCTGTCTAGCGCTTAACGCCGGGGAGCTGTTTTTT.

The gene calls are TRBV2 and TRBJ2-3, with 7 positions matching TRBD1. This CDR3 has 16 residues. Germline CDR1 reads SNHLY; CDR2 reads FYNNEI. Trimming cost V 5 bases and J 9 bases; bases outside gene matches: 17. This CDR3 is CASSPPTGVATGTQYF. CDR3 nucleotides: TGTGCCAGCAGTCCACCCACAGGGGTAGCGACTGGGACGCAGTATTTT.

A single count supports this clone. The chain links TRBV19 to TRBJ1-5, with D possibly matching TRBD1 (5 bases). V gave up 5 bases and J gave up 3 bases, with 11 bases separating them. In germline, CDR1 is LNHDA, CDR2 SQIVND (reference sequence). The CDR3 has 14 residues. The CDR3 region is CASSSDSYNQPQHF. The CDR3 DNA follows: TGTGCCAGTAGTTCCGACAGCTACAATCAGCCCCAGCATTTT.

The chain joins TRBV19 to TRBJ2-3; tentatively, D is TRBD2 (6 bases). V was trimmed by 5 bases and J by 2 bases, leaving 17 bases between them. The CDR3 length is 16 residues. The germline CDR1 and CDR2 sequences are LNHDA and SQIVND (reference sequence). The CDR3: CASSPRRRGPTDTQYF. DNA of the CDR3: TGTGCCAGTAGTCCGAGACGGCGGGGTCCCACAGATACGCAGTATTTT.

The chain carries TRBV19 and TRBJ1-5; the match to TRBD1 covers 7 bases. The CDR3 is 13 residues long. V trimming: 6 bases; J trimming: 6 bases; junction bases outside the gene matches: 5. The germline V gene has CDR1 LNHDA and CDR2 SQIVND (reference sequence). CDR3 loop: CASRRQGGQPQHF. CDR3 sequence (DNA): TGTGCCAGTAGAAGACAGGGCGGTCAGCCCCAGCATTTT.

This clone was detected only a few times. The rearrangement uses TRBV2 and TRBJ2-7; 8 bases line up with TRBD1. From germline, CDR1 is SNHLY and CDR2 FYNNEI. The CDR3 runs 14 residues. The V segment lost 6 bases and the J segment 1 base; nucleotides outside the gene matches: 5. The CDR3 region has the DNA TGTGCCAGCAGAGATCGACAGGGGTCCTACGAGCAGTACTTC. As protein: CASRDRQGSYEQYF. The full variable domain, with the rest looked up from reference TRBV2 and TRBJ2-7, is EPEVTQTPSHQVTQMGQEVILRCVPISNHLYFYWYRQILGQKVEFLVSFYNNEISEKSEIFDDQFSVERPDGSNFTLKIRSTKLEDSAMYFCASRDRQGSYEQYFGPGTRLTVT.

The count of this clone is one. This chain joins TRBV7-2 and TRBJ2-5; TRBD2 matches 10 bases. Germline trimming cut 5 bases from V and 2 bases from J; bases unmatched to any gene: 8. This CDR3 is built from 16 residues. The germline V gene encodes CDR1 SGHTA and CDR2 FQGNSA. CDR3 nucleotides: TGTGCCAGCAGCGCCGGACTAGCGGTAACTCAAGAGACCCAGTACTTC. Amino acids: CASSAGLAVTQETQYF.

This chain joins TRBV10-3 and TRBJ2-3, with D tentatively TRBD1 (7 bases). The CDR3 covers 17 residues. Germline assignment: CDR1 ENHRY and CDR2 SYGVKD. The V end was cut by 0 bases, the J end by 2 bases, with 15 bases between. CDR3 sequence (DNA): TGTGCCATCAGTGAGTCCGGGGGACAGCTAGTCACAGATACGCAGTATTTT. Translated, it gives CAISESGGQLVTDTQYF.

The chain has TRBV7-9 and TRBJ1-2; TRBD1 matches at 8 bases. Trimming at V came to 7 bases and at J to 4 bases, leaving 11 bases not matched to a gene. CDR3 length: 15 amino acids. Germline V gene sequence: CDR1 SEHNR, CDR2 FQNEAQ (reference sequence). The CDR3 DNA reads as TGTGCCAGCACCACTCAGGACAGGGCCCTCTATGGCTACACCTTC. This encodes CASTTQDRALYGYTF.

The chain combines TRBV21-1 with TRBJ2-6; TRBD1 is taken as the D call from the table, unchecked against the DNA. TRBV21-1 is a documented pseudogene. The CDR3 runs to 16 residues. The CDR3 DNA sequence: TGTGCCAGCAGCTTTTTAGGACAGTCTGGGGCCAACGTCCTGACTTTC. This sequence encodes CASSFLGQSGANVLTF.

This chain joins TRBV18 and TRBJ2-2, with 12 bases matching TRBD2. CDR1 KGHSH and CDR2 LQKENI come from the germline V gene. The CDR3 runs 18 residues. Trimming at V came to 6 bases and at J to 3 bases, leaving 11 bases not matched to a gene. CDR3 region: CASSPSGRAFKDTGELFF. The CDR3 bases are TGTGCCAGCTCGCCTAGCGGGAGGGCCTTTAAGGACACCGGGGAGCTGTTTTTT. The full variable domain, with the rest looked up from reference TRBV18 and TRBJ2-2, is NAGVMQNPRHLVRRRGQEARLRCSPMKGHSHVYWYRQLPEEGLKFMVYLQKENIIDESGMPKERFSAEFPKEGPSILRIQQVVRGDSAAYFCASSPSGRAFKDTGELFFGEGSRLTVL.

J is TRBJ2-1 and V is TRBV19, with 14 bases fitting TRBD2. V shed 10 bases and J 2 bases; nucleotides not matched to a gene: 4. CDR3 size: 15 residues. The V gene's germline CDR1 is LNHDA and CDR2 SQIVND (reference sequence). In nucleotides, the CDR3 is TGTGCCACTCAGGGACTAGCGGGAGCCTACAATGAGCAGTTCTTC. Protein sequence: CATQGLAGAYNEQFF.

This clone was observed a handful of times. This chain connects TRBV7-9 to TRBJ1-1, with D unclear. The CDR3 totals 14 residues. The ends were cut back, 1 base at V and 2 bases at J, with 8 bases in the middle. Germline CDR1 is SEHNR and CDR2 is FQNEAQ (reference sequence). This chain's CDR3 is CASSLGSHNTEAFF. The CDR3 DNA reads as TGTGCCAGCAGCTTAGGGAGCCATAACACTGAAGCTTTCTTT.

The DNA of the CDR3 is TGCGCCAGCAGCCCCGGACAGGGGGCGAATATAGGCACTGAAGCTTTCTTT. Protein: CASSPGQGANIGTEAFF. This chain joins TRBV5-1 and TRBJ1-1, with 11 bases matching TRBD1. After removal of 4 bases from V and 4 bases from J, the junction contained 12 bases not matched to a gene. The germline CDR1 and CDR2 sequences are SGHRS and YFSETQ. The CDR3 runs to 17 residues.

V and J are TRBV12-5 and TRBJ2-2; 8 bases agree with TRBD1. CDR1 is LGHNT and CDR2 is FRNRAP in the germline V gene. Trimming cost V 6 bases and J 7 bases; bases outside gene matches: 4. The CDR3 runs to 13 residues. The CDR3 bases are TGTGCTAGTGGCCAGGGGGCTTACGGGGAGCTGTTTTTT. Its protein is CASGQGAYGELFF. Drawing the rest from reference TRBV12-5 and TRBJ2-2, the complete variable domain is DARVTQTPRHKVTEMGQEVTMRCQPILGHNTVFWYRQTMMQGLELLAYFRNRAPLDDSGMPKDRFSAEMPDATLATLKIQPSEPRDSAVYFCASGQGAYGELFFGEGSRLTVL.

CDR3 sequence: CASSVESSYNEQFF. CDR3 DNA sequence: TGTGCCAGCAGCGTAGAGAGCTCCTACAATGAGCAGTTCTTC. The chain is built from TRBV9 and TRBJ2-1, with no clear D. The CDR3 consists of 14 residues. Germline V gene sequence: CDR1 SGDLS, CDR2 YYNGEE. V shed 0 bases and J shed 0 bases, with 4 bases lying between them.

The V call is TRBV6-5, the J call TRBJ2-1; D possibly corresponds to TRBD2 (5 bases). V lost 8 bases, J lost 3 bases, and 17 bases lay in between. The CDR3 covers 15 residues. Germline CDR1 reads MNHEY; CDR2 reads SVGAGI. The CDR3 spells CASHKRVGHYNEQFF. In DNA, the CDR3 is TGTGCCAGCCACAAGAGGGTCGGCCACTACAATGAGCAGTTCTTC.

This chain links TRBV27 with TRBJ1-2; 11 bases align to TRBD1. CDR1 MNHEY and CDR2 SMNVEV come from the germline V gene (reference sequence). With 3 bases clipped from V and 3 bases from J, the junction kept 12 bases outside the gene matches. This CDR3 spans 18 amino acids. CDR3 amino acids: CASSFIGQGAGLYYGYTF. The CDR3, as DNA: TGTGCCAGCAGTTTTATCGGACAGGGGGCAGGTCTTTACTATGGCTACACCTTC.

This CDR3 reads CATILAGEYNEQFF. In DNA form, the CDR3 reads TGCGCCACCATACTAGCGGGGGAGTACAATGAGCAGTTCTTC. This chain links TRBV10-1 with TRBJ2-1, with 11 bases aligning to TRBD2. The CDR3 has 14 residues. Germline CDR1 is WNHNN and CDR2 is SYGVQD (reference sequence). V shed 10 bases, J shed 4 bases, and the junction held 6 bases outside the gene matches.

This chain uses TRBV5-1 with TRBJ2-7, with 10 bases fitting TRBD1. The J segment lost 0 bases and the V segment lost 4 bases, leaving 4 bases of the junction unmatched. The length of the CDR3 is 15 residues. CDR1 SGHRS and CDR2 YFSETQ come from the germline V gene. CDR3 residues: CASSPGTGVSYEQYF. For the CDR3, the DNA is TGCGCCAGCAGCCCTGGGACAGGGGTCTCCTACGAGCAGTACTTC. The full variable domain, its missing parts supplied by reference TRBV5-1 and TRBJ2-7, is KAGVTQTPRYLIKTRGQQVTLSCSPISGHRSVSWYQQTPGQGLQFLFEYFSETQRNKGNFPGRFSGRQFSNSRSEMNVSTLELGDSALYLCASSPGTGVSYEQYFGPGTRLTVT.

This clone is a singleton in its sample. DNA for the CDR3: TGTGCCAGCTCAGGCCGAAGGACAGGGTATGACAGGGACACAGATACGCAGTATTTT. Its translation is CASSGRRTGYDRDTDTQYF. This chain uses TRBV18 with TRBJ2-3; 8 bases align to TRBD1. CDR3 size: 19 residues. The germline CDR1 and CDR2 sequences are KGHSH and LQKENI. The V and J ends lost 5 bases and 2 bases, in that order; junction bases with no gene match: 18.

The chain has TRBV7-9 and TRBJ2-1; 15 bases line up with TRBD2. The trim removed 5 bases at V and 9 bases at J, leaving 8 bases unmatched. The CDR3 runs 16 residues. Per the germline V gene, CDR1 is SEHNR and CDR2 is FQNEAQ (reference sequence). CDR3 nucleotide sequence: TGTGCCAGCAGCCCCTCGGGACTAGCGGGAGGACGTGAGCAGTTCTTC. Encoded protein: CASSPSGLAGGREQFF.

The chain has TRBV25-1 and TRBJ2-1, with TRBD1 matching 10 bases. The CDR3 spans 14 residues. Trimming at V came to 4 bases and at J to 7 bases, leaving 4 bases not matched to a gene. CDR1 MGHDK and CDR2 SYGVNS come from the germline V gene. CDR3 DNA sequence: TGTGCCAGCAGTGGGGGGACAGGGGCAAATGAGCAGTTCTTC. Its protein is CASSGGTGANEQFF. Filled out from reference TRBV25-1 and TRBJ2-1, the complete variable domain reads EADIYQTPRYLVIGTGKKITLECSQTMGHDKMYWYQQDPGMELHLIHYSYGVNSTEKGDLSSESTVSRIRTEHFPLTLESARPSHTSQYLCASSGGTGANEQFFGPGTRLTVL.